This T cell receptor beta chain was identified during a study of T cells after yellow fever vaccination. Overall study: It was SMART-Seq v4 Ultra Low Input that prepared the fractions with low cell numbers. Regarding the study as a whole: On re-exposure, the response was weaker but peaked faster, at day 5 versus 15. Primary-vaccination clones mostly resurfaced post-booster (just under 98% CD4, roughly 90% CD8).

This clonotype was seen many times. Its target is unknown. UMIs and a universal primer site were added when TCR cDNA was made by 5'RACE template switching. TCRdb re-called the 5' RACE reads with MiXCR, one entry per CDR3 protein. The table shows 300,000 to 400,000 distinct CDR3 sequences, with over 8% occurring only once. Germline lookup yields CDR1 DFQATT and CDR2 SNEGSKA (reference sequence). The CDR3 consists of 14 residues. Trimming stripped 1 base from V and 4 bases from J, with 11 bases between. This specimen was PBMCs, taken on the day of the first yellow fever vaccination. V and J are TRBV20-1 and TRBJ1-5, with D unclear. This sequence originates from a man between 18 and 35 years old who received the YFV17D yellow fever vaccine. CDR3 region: CSARGGGLNQPQHF. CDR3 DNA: TGCAGTGCTAGAGGGGGAGGCCTAAATCAGCCCCAGCATTTT.